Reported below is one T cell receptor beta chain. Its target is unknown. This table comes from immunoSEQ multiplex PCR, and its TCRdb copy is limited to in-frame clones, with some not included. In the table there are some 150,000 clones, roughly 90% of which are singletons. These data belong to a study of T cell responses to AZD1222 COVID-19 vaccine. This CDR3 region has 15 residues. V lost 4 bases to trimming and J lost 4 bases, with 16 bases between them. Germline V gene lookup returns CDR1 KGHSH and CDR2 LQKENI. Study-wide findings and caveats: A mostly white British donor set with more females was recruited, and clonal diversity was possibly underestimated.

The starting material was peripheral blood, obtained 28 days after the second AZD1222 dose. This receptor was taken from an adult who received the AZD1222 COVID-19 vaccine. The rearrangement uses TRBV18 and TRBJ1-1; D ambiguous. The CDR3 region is CASSLTKQGTTEAFF. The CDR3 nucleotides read TGTGCCAGCTCACTAACTAAACAAGGTACCACTGAAGCTTTCTTT.